The 18 T cell receptor beta chains below all came from one sample that was sequenced in a study of blood T cell repertoires in COVID-19. The method was immunoSEQ multiplex PCR; TCRdb's version includes in-frame clones alone and lacks a portion of them. The repertoire includes 250,000 to 300,000 clones, roughly 91% of them detected once, and approximately 2% sits in the top ten. The sequencing input was PBMCs or T cells enriched from blood (not recorded which). The receptors were gathered from a woman aged 60-75 years in a cohort exposed to, infected with or recovered from COVID-19 (not recorded which).

DNA for the CDR3: TGTGCCAGCAGCAGACAGGGGGCGGGTGGAAACACCATATATTTT. Its protein product is CASSRQGAGGNTIYF. The chain combines TRBV7-9 with TRBJ1-3; 10 positions match TRBD1. There are 15 residues in the CDR3. Germline assignment: CDR1 SEHNR and CDR2 FQNEAQ (reference sequence). V trimming: 5 bases; J trimming: 3 bases; junction bases outside the gene matches: 4.

The chain links TRBV27 to TRBJ1-4, with 8 positions matching TRBD1. Germline V gives CDR1 MNHEY, CDR2 SMNVEV (reference sequence). CDR3 size: 15 residues. The V and J ends lost 5 bases and 5 bases, in that order; junction bases with no gene match: 7. The CDR3 sequence: CASSGGRTGNEKLFF. CDR3 DNA: TGTGCCAGCAGTGGAGGTCGGACAGGGAATGAAAAACTGTTTTTT.

The V gene is TRBV7-2, the J gene TRBJ2-7, with D tentatively TRBD2 (6 bases). V was trimmed by 1 base and J by 3 bases, leaving 10 bases between them. Germline V gene lookup returns CDR1 SGHTA and CDR2 FQGNSA. The CDR3 length is 14 residues. The CDR3 region is CASSLGGSGYEQYF. CDR3 coding DNA: TGTGCCAGCAGCTTAGGCGGTAGCGGCTACGAGCAGTACTTC.

The chain combines TRBV6-5 with TRBJ2-5, with TRBD2 matching over 7 bases. The CDR3 totals 13 residues. V shed 6 bases, J shed 2 bases, and the junction held 3 bases outside the gene matches. Germline V gene sequence: CDR1 MNHEY, CDR2 SVGAGI. The CDR3 region is CASSWTRQETQYF. CDR3 DNA sequence: TGTGCCAGCAGCTGGACTAGGCAAGAGACCCAGTACTTC.

The chain recombines TRBV29-1 with TRBJ1-5, with D tentatively TRBD1 (6 bases). Trimming shortened V by 7 bases and J by 3 bases, and 10 bases separated the two germline ends. Per the germline V gene, CDR1 is SQVTM and CDR2 is ANQGSEA. The length of the CDR3 is 12 residues. CDR3 loop: CSASGVNQPQHF. In nucleotides, the CDR3 is TGCAGCGCCTCAGGGGTCAATCAGCCCCAGCATTTT. Full variable domain (rest looked up from reference TRBV29-1 and TRBJ1-5): SAVISQKPSRDICQRGTSLTIQCQVDSQVTMMFWYRQQPGQSLTLIATANQGSEATYESGFVIDKFPISRPNLTFSTLTVSNMSPEDSSIYLCSASGVNQPQHFGDGTRLSIL.

V gene TRBV11-2 combines with J gene TRBJ2-7, with a possible D match to TRBD2 (7 bases). CDR1 is SGHAT and CDR2 is FQNNGV in the germline V gene. The V end was cut by 4 bases, the J end by 6 bases, with 19 bases between. There are 15 residues in the CDR3. CDR3 nucleotides: TGTGCCAGCAGCTCCCTCGGAGGGGGAGGGGGCGAGCAGTACTTC. Translation gives CASSSLGGGGGEQYF.

The rearrangement joins TRBV28 to TRBJ1-6, with unresolved D. Germline V lookup: CDR1 MDHEN, CDR2 SYDVKM. With 6 bases removed from V and 7 bases from J, the gap between germline ends came to 16 bases. This CDR3 is 15 amino acids long. In DNA, the CDR3 is TGTGCCAGCAGACCTATTCGGAGGATCAATTCACCCCTCCACTTT. Translated: CASRPIRRINSPLHF.

The chain has TRBV7-6 and TRBJ2-7; the match to TRBD2 covers 9 bases. The CDR3 is made up of 15 amino acids. Trimming cost V 2 bases and J 5 bases; bases outside gene matches: 7. In germline, CDR1 is SGHVS, CDR2 FNYEAQ. In DNA, the CDR3 is TGTGCCAGCAGCTTAAGGGCGGGAGGGCCGAACGAGCAGTACTTC. Encoded protein: CASSLRAGGPNEQYF. Using reference TRBV7-6 and TRBJ2-7 for the parts outside the CDR3, the full variable domain is GAGVSQSPRYKVTKRGQDVALRCDPISGHVSLYWYRQALGQGPEFLTYFNYEAQQDKSGLPNDRFSAERPEGSISTLTIQRTEQRDSAMYRCASSLRAGGPNEQYFGPGTRLTVT.

The chain links TRBV18 to TRBJ2-2; 9 positions agree with TRBD1. CDR1 and CDR2 (germline): KGHSH, LQKENI. The V segment lost 3 bases and the J segment 6 bases; nucleotides outside the gene matches: 2. The CDR3 is made up of 14 amino acids. The CDR3 coding sequence is TGTGCCAGCTCACCGGGACAGGGCGCCGGGGAGCTGTTTTTT. This gives the protein CASSPGQGAGELFF.

V usage is TRBV30 and J usage is TRBJ1-1; the D is unclear. This CDR3 has 13 amino acids. Germline values: CDR1 GTSNPN, CDR2 SVGIG (reference sequence). Between the trimmed V and J ends, which lost 1 base and 5 bases, there was a span of 11 bases. The CDR3 DNA reads TGTGCCTGGAGTGCCTACTTTCTTACTGAAGCTTTCTTT. Its translation: CAWSAYFLTEAFF. Variable domain in full (rest from reference TRBV30 and TRBJ1-1): SQTIHQWPATLVQPVGSPLSLECTVEGTSNPNLYWYRQAAGRGLQLLFYSVGIGQISSEVPQNLSASRPQDRQFILSSKKLLLSDSGFYLCAWSAYFLTEAFFGQGTRLTVV.

The table lists this clone with a count of one. This sequence joins TRBV2 and TRBJ2-7; no reliable D call. The CDR3 is 13 amino acids. Trimming removed 6 bases at V and 6 bases at J, with 15 bases between. CDR1 SNHLY and CDR2 FYNNEI come from the germline V gene. The CDR3 here is CASRYRVSGEQYF. The CDR3 bases are TGTGCCAGCAGGTACCGGGTATCTGGCGAGCAGTACTTC.

The gene calls are TRBV7-3 and TRBJ2-3; 13 bases are a match to TRBD2. In germline, CDR1 is SGHTA, CDR2 FQGTGA. This CDR3 spans 15 amino acids. V dropped 5 bases and J dropped 6; count of bases not matched to a gene: 5. CDR3 sequence (DNA): TGTGCCAGCAGCCTCGGACTAGCGGGAGTGGATACGCAGTATTTT. Translation: CASSLGLAGVDTQYF.

The chain combines TRBV18 with TRBJ2-5; 7 bases match TRBD2. The germline gives CDR1 KGHSH, CDR2 LQKENI. The V segment lost 0 bases and the J segment 4 bases; nucleotides outside the gene matches: 8. The CDR3 loop spans 16 amino acids. CDR3: CASSPPGGRGAETQYF. Written as DNA, the CDR3 is TGTGCCAGCTCACCACCGGGCGGGAGAGGGGCAGAGACCCAGTACTTC.

The chain links TRBV7-2 to TRBJ1-4; 9 bases map to TRBD1. Germline CDR1 is SGHTA and CDR2 is FQGNSA. V gave up 5 bases and J gave up 6 bases; unmatched junction bases: 4. The CDR3 length is 14 residues. The CDR3 sequence: CASSLDRGHEKLFF. As DNA, the CDR3 is TGTGCCAGCAGCCTGGACAGGGGCCATGAAAAACTGTTTTTT.

This clone was picked up one time. The V gene is TRBV7-6, the J gene TRBJ2-5; 7 positions agree with TRBD2. Germline CDR1 and CDR2: SGHVS and FNYEAQ. Germline trimming cut 1 base from V and 2 bases from J; bases unmatched to any gene: 7. CDR3 size: 16 residues. The CDR3 here is CASSLVGGSGQETQYF. The CDR3 DNA sequence: TGTGCCAGCAGCTTAGTGGGCGGGAGTGGGCAAGAGACCCAGTACTTC.

The chain links TRBV30 to TRBJ1-6; no clear D. The germline V gene has CDR1 GTSNPN and CDR2 SVGIG (reference sequence). The V gene lost 3 bases and the J gene lost 0 bases, with 9 bases spanning the gap. The CDR3 extends over 15 amino acids. The CDR3 coding sequence is TGTGCCTGGAGGGACTCAAGCTCCTATAATTCACCCCTCCACTTT. The encoded protein is CAWRDSSSYNSPLHF. Together with reference TRBV30 and TRBJ1-6, the CDR3 gives the full variable domain: SQTIHQWPATLVQPVGSPLSLECTVEGTSNPNLYWYRQAAGRGLQLLFYSVGIGQISSEVPQNLSASRPQDRQFILSSKKLLLSDSGFYLCAWRDSSSYNSPLHFGNGTRLTVT.

The rearrangement links TRBV28 to TRBJ1-6; possible D gene TRBD1, 5 bases. CDR1 and CDR2 from the germline V gene are MDHEN and SYDVKM. CDR3 length: 16 amino acids. The V end lost 5 bases, the J end lost 4 bases, and 15 bases lay between the germline ends. The chain's CDR3 is CASSPGGSGYNSPLHF. CDR3 DNA sequence: TGTGCCAGCAGTCCGGGGGGAAGTGGTTATAATTCACCCCTCCACTTT.

This rearrangement joins TRBV5-1 to TRBJ1-1, with D perhaps TRBD1 (5 bases). The CDR3 contains 15 residues. In germline, CDR1 is SGHRS, CDR2 YFSETQ. The ends were cut back, 0 bases at V and 4 bases at J, with 13 bases in the middle. The CDR3 is CASSLEGSRATEAFF. The CDR3 nucleotides are TGCGCCAGCAGCTTGGAGGGGTCAAGGGCCACTGAAGCTTTCTTT.